These 28 T cell receptor beta chains were all obtained from the same sample, sequenced in a study of T cell changes during pregnancy in multiple sclerosis. Here immunoSEQ multiplex PCR was the method, and the copy in TCRdb shows in-frame clones only, minus some. The sample yields some 110,000 clones, about 90% seen once. The sample consisted of peripheral blood, taken before pregnancy. The receptors were sampled from a female donor with multiple sclerosis, enrolled in a pregnancy study.

V and J are TRBV18 and TRBJ2-1, with a possible D match to TRBD1 (6 bases). Deletions cut 2 bases from V and 0 bases from J, with 14 bases between. Germline V gene data show CDR1 as KGHSH and CDR2 as LQKENI. CDR3 length equals 17 residues. The CDR3 nucleotides are TGTGCCAGCTCACCAGATAGGGGCAGGGGCTCCTACAATGAGCAGTTCTTC. Amino acid sequence: CASSPDRGRGSYNEQFF.

This clone occurred once. V is TRBV2 and J is TRBJ1-1; D may be TRBD1 (6 bases). V lost 6 bases, J lost 1 base, and 9 bases lay in between. The CDR3 covers 13 residues. The germline gives CDR1 SNHLY, CDR2 FYNNEI. The CDR3 region is CASREQGNTEAFF. The CDR3 DNA reads as TGTGCCAGCAGGGAACAGGGGAACACTGAAGCTTTCTTT.

This chain joins TRBV19 and TRBJ2-1; the match to TRBD2 covers 15 bases. Germline V gene lookup returns CDR1 LNHDA and CDR2 SQIVND (reference sequence). The CDR3 consists of 15 residues. The trim removed 8 bases at V and 8 bases at J, leaving 7 bases unmatched. The CDR3 sequence is CASSRTSGRADEQFF. CDR3 in DNA: TGTGCCAGTTCCCGGACTAGCGGGAGGGCTGATGAGCAGTTCTTC.

The chain has TRBV7-6 and TRBJ1-1; 7 bases agree with TRBD1. The germline gives CDR1 SGHVS, CDR2 FNYEAQ. There are 14 residues in the CDR3. Trimming at V came to 5 bases and at J to 1 base, leaving 4 bases not matched to a gene. CDR3 amino acids: CASSAGQTNTEAFF. CDR3 nucleotides: TGTGCCAGCAGCGCGGGACAGACGAACACTGAAGCTTTCTTT.

The chain combines TRBV6-5 with TRBJ1-5, with TRBD1 identical over 7 bases. V lost 6 bases to trimming and J lost 6 bases; unmatched junction nucleotides: 5. The germline V gene encodes CDR1 MNHEY and CDR2 SVGAGI. The CDR3 has 13 amino acids. CDR3 coding DNA: TGTGCCAGCAGGACAGGGTTCGGTCAGCCCCAGCATTTT. Its translation: CASRTGFGQPQHF.

This sequence joins TRBV10-3 and TRBJ2-3, with D unresolved. The CDR3 has 13 residues. The ends were cut back, 8 bases at V and 3 bases at J, with 12 bases in the middle. The germline CDR1 and CDR2 sequences are ENHRY and SYGVKD. The CDR3, as DNA: TGTGCCATCGGAGCTCCTGCGACAGATACGCAGTATTTT. This gives the protein CAIGAPATDTQYF.

V and J are TRBV10-3 and TRBJ2-3; 8 nucleotides align to TRBD2. The CDR3 is made up of 14 amino acids. Germline V gene sequence: CDR1 ENHRY, CDR2 SYGVKD. The ends lost 4 bases at V and 5 bases at J; junction bases unmatched: 5. Here the CDR3 reads CAISVSGGRDTQYF. CDR3 DNA sequence: TGTGCCATCAGTGTAAGCGGGGGCAGAGATACGCAGTATTTT.

The chain recombines TRBV30 with TRBJ2-1; D might be TRBD2 (7 bases). The CDR3 length is 12 residues. Trimming cost V 0 bases and J 9 bases, with 9 bases left between them. Germline V gene sequence: CDR1 GTSNPN, CDR2 SVGIG (reference sequence). In DNA form, the CDR3 reads TGTGCCTGGAGTGTACGGGGGGCTGAGCAGTTCTTC. Translated: CAWSVRGAEQFF. The whole variable domain, remainder taken from reference TRBV30 and TRBJ2-1, is SQTIHQWPATLVQPVGSPLSLECTVEGTSNPNLYWYRQAAGRGLQLLFYSVGIGQISSEVPQNLSASRPQDRQFILSSKKLLLSDSGFYLCAWSVRGAEQFFGPGTRLTVL.

The rearrangement links TRBV4-3 to TRBJ1-2; D possibly corresponds to TRBD1 (5 bases). The CDR3 length is 14 residues. Looked up from germline, CDR1 is LGHNA and CDR2 is YSLEER. V was shortened by 0 bases and J by 2 bases, with 7 bases between the two germline ends. CDR3 sequence reads: CASSQDGGNYGYTF. Written as DNA, the CDR3 is TGCGCCAGCAGCCAAGATGGGGGGAACTATGGCTACACCTTC.

The genes are TRBV27 and TRBJ2-1, with 13 bases fitting TRBD2. The length of the CDR3 is 19 residues. CDR1 and CDR2 (germline): MNHEY, SMNVEV (reference sequence). V shed 1 base, J shed 4 bases, and the junction held 10 bases outside the gene matches. The CDR3 DNA follows: TGTGCCAGCAGTTTATTTAGGACTAGCGGGAGCGTCGGTTACAATGAGCAGTTCTTC. This gives the protein CASSLFRTSGSVGYNEQFF.

V gene TRBV11-2 combines with J gene TRBJ2-5; 8 bases match TRBD2. The CDR3 consists of 13 residues. CDR1 is SGHAT and CDR2 is FQNNGV in the germline V gene. The trim removed 3 bases at V and 5 bases at J, leaving 2 bases unmatched. CDR3 in amino acids: CASSFRGGETQYF. The CDR3 DNA is TGTGCCAGCAGCTTTCGGGGGGGGGAGACCCAGTACTTC. Combining the CDR3 with reference TRBV11-2 and TRBJ2-5 gives the whole variable domain EAGVAQSPRYKIIEKRQSVAFWCNPISGHATLYWYQQILGQGPKLLIQFQNNGVVDDSQLPKDRFSAERLKGVDSTLKIQPAKLEDSAVYLCASSFRGGETQYFGPGTRLLVL.

The chain recombines TRBV18 with TRBJ2-1, with 12 bases fitting TRBD2. The trim removed 4 bases at V and 7 bases at J, leaving 5 bases unmatched. Germline-derived CDR1 and CDR2 are KGHSH and LQKENI. The CDR3 consists of 15 residues. CDR3 protein: CASSRGLAGENEQFF. In nucleotides, the CDR3 is TGTGCCAGCTCACGGGGACTAGCGGGTGAAAATGAGCAGTTCTTC.

A few counts support this clone. The rearrangement uses TRBV5-1 and TRBJ1-1; D is unclear. CDR1 and CDR2 (germline): SGHRS, YFSETQ. The CDR3 length is 15 residues. Trimming cost V 6 bases and J 1 base, with 16 bases left between them. The CDR3 nucleotides read TGCGCCAGCACCATAACAAACTCAGGGAACACTGAAGCTTTCTTT. Protein sequence: CASTITNSGNTEAFF.

The rearrangement joins TRBV5-6 to TRBJ2-2; TRBD2 matches at 8 bases. This CDR3 has 15 residues. V lost 5 bases, J lost 5 bases, and 8 bases stayed unmatched. CDR1 SGHDT and CDR2 YYEEEE come from the germline V gene. The CDR3 loop is CASSVPGLGTGELFF. The DNA of the CDR3 is TGTGCCAGCAGTGTCCCGGGACTAGGAACCGGGGAGCTGTTTTTT. The full variable domain, its missing parts supplied by reference TRBV5-6 and TRBJ2-2, is DAGVTQSPTHLIKTRGQQVTLRCSPKSGHDTVSWYQQALGQGPQFIFQYYEEEERQRGNFPDRFSGHQFPNYSSELNVNALLLGDSALYLCASSVPGLGTGELFFGEGSRLTVL.

The chain recombines TRBV28 with TRBJ1-6; a possible D gene is TRBD1 (6 bases). The CDR3 extends over 14 amino acids. Trimming removed 10 bases at V and 6 bases at J, with 16 bases between. Germline V CDR1 and CDR2: MDHEN, SYDVKM. The CDR3 reads CATLTGPFNSPLHF. In nucleotides, the CDR3 is TGTGCCACCTTGACAGGACCATTTAATTCACCCCTCCACTTT.

CDR3 sequence reads: CASSEKLSGYF. The CDR3 DNA sequence: TGTGCCAGCAGTGAAAAACTGAGCGGGTACTTC. The chain is built from TRBV6-1 and TRBJ2-7, with a weak D call TRBD2 (5 bases). V was shortened by 2 bases and J by 12 bases, with 11 bases between the two germline ends. Germline CDR1 and CDR2: MNHNS and SASEGT. The CDR3 is 11 amino acids.

This clone was seen a handful of times. This chain uses TRBV7-9 with TRBJ1-1; D not certain. The CDR3 contains 14 residues. The V and J ends lost 3 bases and 0 bases respectively, with 8 bases between them. CDR1 and CDR2 (germline): SEHNR, FQNEAQ (reference sequence). CDR3 protein: CASSFQAMNTEAFF. The CDR3 DNA reads as TGTGCCAGCAGCTTCCAGGCCATGAACACTGAAGCTTTCTTT.

This rearrangement joins TRBV27 to TRBJ2-3; TRBD1 matches 7 bases. The trim removed 4 bases at V and 2 bases at J, leaving 6 bases unmatched. This CDR3 is built from 15 residues. From germline, CDR1 is MNHEY and CDR2 SMNVEV (reference sequence). The DNA for the CDR3 is TGTGCCAGCAGTTACCGGACAGGCAACACAGATACGCAGTATTTT. Translating gives CASSYRTGNTDTQYF.

V usage is TRBV7-7 and J usage is TRBJ2-3; 13 positions agree with TRBD2. The CDR3 loop spans 16 amino acids. CDR1 SSHAT and CDR2 FNYEAQ come from the germline V gene (reference sequence). Trimming took 5 bases from V and 2 from J; bases not matched to a gene: 4. The CDR3, as DNA: TGTGCCAGCAGCGTCGGGACTAGCGGGGTCACAGATACGCAGTATTTT. Its protein is CASSVGTSGVTDTQYF. The whole variable domain, filled in from reference TRBV7-7 and TRBJ2-3, reads GAGVSQSPRYKVTKRGQDVTLRCDPISSHATLYWYQQALGQGPEFLTYFNYEAQPDKSGLPSDRFSAERPEGSISTLTIQRTEQRDSAMYRCASSVGTSGVTDTQYFGPGTRLTVL.

The chain joins TRBV7-9 to TRBJ2-2, with a possible D match to TRBD1 (7 bases). The CDR3 consists of 15 residues. Trimming took 6 bases from V and 1 from J, leaving 12 bases between them. The germline V gene encodes CDR1 SEHNR and CDR2 FQNEAQ (reference sequence). In nucleotides, the CDR3 is TGTGCCAGCAGGGCAGGGGGGTTGAACACCGGGGAGCTGTTTTTT. It codes for CASRAGGLNTGELFF.

The V and J genes are TRBV7-2 and TRBJ2-1, with TRBD1 matching 7 bases. The CDR3 length is 12 residues. V lost 6 bases, J lost 9 bases, and 5 bases stayed unmatched. CDR1 is SGHTA, CDR2 FQGNSA, per germline. The CDR3 nucleotides read TGTGCCAGCAGAGAACAGGGGAGTGAGCAGTTCTTC. Its translation is CASREQGSEQFF. Filled out from reference TRBV7-2 and TRBJ2-1, the complete variable domain reads GAGVSQSPSNKVTEKGKDVELRCDPISGHTALYWYRQSLGQGLEFLIYFQGNSAPDKSGLPSDRFSAERTGGSVSTLTIQRTQQEDSAVYLCASREQGSEQFFGPGTRLTVL.

J is TRBJ2-1 and V is TRBV7-8; D is ambiguous. Germline loops: CDR1 SGHVS, CDR2 FQNEAQ. V shed 5 bases and J shed 3 bases, with 14 bases lying between them. This CDR3 contains 15 residues. CDR3 DNA sequence: TGTGCCAGCAGCCAGGCAGTGAATAACTACAATGAGCAGTTCTTC. Protein: CASSQAVNNYNEQFF.

V and J are TRBV30 and TRBJ1-5; 8 bases are shared with TRBD1. Germline V gene lookup returns CDR1 GTSNPN and CDR2 SVGIG (reference sequence). The CDR3 extends over 13 amino acids. V was clipped by 7 bases and J by 5 bases; unmatched bases: 7. For the CDR3, the DNA is TGTGCCTCCGACAGGGGACCTGATCAGCCCCAGCATTTT. It is translated as CASDRGPDQPQHF.

This chain connects TRBV19 to TRBJ1-2; TRBD1 matches at 8 bases. This CDR3 has 14 amino acids. Germline lookup yields CDR1 LNHDA and CDR2 SQIVND (reference sequence). The ends lost 7 bases at V and 6 bases at J; junction bases unmatched: 10. In DNA form, the CDR3 reads TGTGCCAGTACCAGCGGACAGGGTCAAAATGGCTACACCTTC. Its protein product is CASTSGQGQNGYTF.

The V gene is TRBV9, the J gene TRBJ1-1, with D perhaps TRBD1 (6 bases). The CDR3 runs 14 residues. Trimming shortened V by 4 bases and J by 3 bases, and 13 bases separated the two germline ends. The germline V gene encodes CDR1 SGDLS and CDR2 YYNGEE. Written as DNA, the CDR3 is TGTGCCAGCAGCCCCGCTGAGGGGGACACTGAAGCTTTCTTT. Its protein is CASSPAEGDTEAFF.

The gene calls are TRBV23-1 and TRBJ1-6; D unclear. TRBV23-1 is treated as an ORF (open reading frame) with a function not yet certain. V lost 0 bases, J lost 7 bases, and 10 bases lay in between. The CDR3 extends over 15 amino acids. In nucleotides, the CDR3 is TGCGCCAGCAGTCAATCACGGGGTTTCAATTCACCCCTCCACTTT. It codes for CASSQSRGFNSPLHF.

The chain is built from TRBV5-1 and TRBJ1-5; 10 bases fit TRBD1. V shed 0 bases, J shed 5 bases, and the junction held 11 bases outside the gene matches. There are 18 residues in the CDR3. Germline CDR1 is SGHRS and CDR2 is YFSETQ. The CDR3 nucleotides are TGCGCCAGCAGCTTGGGGACAGGGGGAGGAATCGGGGATCAGCCCCAGCATTTT. This translates into CASSLGTGGGIGDQPQHF.

J is TRBJ1-1 and V is TRBV4-3; 7 nucleotides match TRBD1. Trimming at V came to 4 bases and at J to 2 bases, leaving 1 base not matched to a gene. This CDR3 comprises 13 residues. Germline CDR1 reads LGHNA; CDR2 reads YSLEER. This chain's CDR3 is CASSLGGNTEAFF. Written as DNA, the CDR3 is TGCGCCAGCAGCCTAGGGGGCAACACTGAAGCTTTCTTT.